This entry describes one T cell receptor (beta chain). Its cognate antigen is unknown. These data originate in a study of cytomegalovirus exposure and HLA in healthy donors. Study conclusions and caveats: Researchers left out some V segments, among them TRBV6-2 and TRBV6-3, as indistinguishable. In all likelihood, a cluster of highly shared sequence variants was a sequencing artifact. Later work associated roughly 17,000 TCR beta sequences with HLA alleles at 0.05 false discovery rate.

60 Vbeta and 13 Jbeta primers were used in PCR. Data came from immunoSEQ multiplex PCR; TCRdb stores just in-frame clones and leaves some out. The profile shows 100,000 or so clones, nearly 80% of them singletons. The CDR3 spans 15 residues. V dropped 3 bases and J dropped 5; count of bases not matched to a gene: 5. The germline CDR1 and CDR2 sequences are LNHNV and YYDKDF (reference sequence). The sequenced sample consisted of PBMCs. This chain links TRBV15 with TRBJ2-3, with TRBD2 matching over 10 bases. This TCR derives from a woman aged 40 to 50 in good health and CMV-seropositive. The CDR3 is CATSRAGTSEDTQYF. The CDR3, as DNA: TGTGCCACCAGCAGGGCCGGGACTAGCGAAGATACGCAGTATTTT.